What follows describes a single T cell receptor (beta chain). The data are from a study of blood T cell repertoires in COVID-19. For the study at large: The United States, Italy and Spain supplied acute and convalescent COVID-19 samples.

Generated by immunoSEQ multiplex PCR, the TCRdb table keeps only in-frame clones and is missing some. Altogether 230,000 or so clones are present, 70% to 90% being singletons, with the ten largest covering 14% to 15%. The receptor was derived from a woman in her forties or fifties with acute COVID-19. Sample: PBMCs or T cells enriched from blood (not recorded which).

The CDR3 protein is CASSSTSGRGVYEQYF. CDR3 coding DNA: TGTGCCAGCAGTTCGACTAGCGGGAGGGGGGTGTACGAGCAGTACTTC. The gene calls are TRBV28 and TRBJ2-7; TRBD2 agrees at 14 bases. V lost 4 bases and J lost 4; bases outside the gene matches: 6. CDR1 MDHEN and CDR2 SYDVKM come from the germline V gene. The length of the CDR3 is 16 residues.